These 24 T cell receptor beta chains share one sample of origin, sequenced in a study of T-cell reconstitution after alpha-beta-depleted transplantation in children. Unique molecular identifiers were incorporated when the TCRbeta library was constructed. TCRdb re-called the PCR reads with MiXCR, one entry per CDR3 protein. Of fewer than 400,000 distinct CDR3 sequences listed, approximately 20% were seen once; the top ten hold over 9.5%. The source material was PBMCs, mostly from graft donor cells, sampled 180 days after TCRalphabeta/CD19-depleted stem cell transplant. These receptors all come from a male patient younger than 18 who had a stem cell transplant for acute lymphoblastic leukemia, so the T cells may come from the graft donor.

The chain joins TRBV7-9 to TRBJ1-1; D is unclear. Per germline, CDR1 SEHNR and CDR2 FQNEAQ (reference sequence). Trimming cost V 3 bases and J 5 bases, with 16 bases left between them. The CDR3 is 15 amino acids. CDR3 loop: CASSLFQRTGTEAFF. The CDR3 bases are TGTGCCAGCAGCTTGTTTCAGCGGACGGGTACTGAAGCTTTCTTT.

This clonotype was picked up a small number of times. This chain connects TRBV10-2 to TRBJ2-7; TRBD1 might be the D (6 bases). The CDR3 contains 14 residues. Germline-derived CDR1 and CDR2 are WSHSY and SAAADI. Deletions cut 10 bases from V and 3 bases from J, with 19 bases between. In DNA, the CDR3 is TGCGCCACCCGACAGGTGCGAGGCGACTACGAGCAGTACTTC. Translating it yields CATRQVRGDYEQYF.

Many counts were recorded for this clonotype. This chain joins TRBV5-5 and TRBJ2-1; D unclear. Trimming shortened V by 5 bases and J by 5 bases, and 5 bases separated the two germline ends. The germline V gene has CDR1 SGHKS and CDR2 YYEKEE (reference sequence). The CDR3 length is 11 residues. CDR3 coding DNA: TGTGCCAGCAGTAGGGACAATGAGCAGTTCTTC. This translates into CASSRDNEQFF.

V usage is TRBV13 and J usage is TRBJ2-3; D gene uncertain. There are 12 residues in the CDR3. Trimming took off 5 bases at V and 6 bases at J, with 9 bases between the two ends. The germline gives CDR1 PRHDT, CDR2 FYEKMQ (reference sequence). The chain's CDR3 is CASSTGKDTQYF. For the CDR3, the DNA is TGTGCCAGCAGCACCGGCAAGGATACGCAGTATTTT.

V usage is TRBV5-6 and J usage is TRBJ1-2; D is uncertain. The CDR3 runs 13 residues. Trimming cost V 3 bases and J 4 bases, with 10 bases left between them. Germline V gene data show CDR1 as SGHDT and CDR2 as YYEEEE. CDR3 protein: CASSSIGGYGYTF. The CDR3 DNA follows: TGTGCCAGCAGCTCCATCGGTGGCTATGGCTACACCTTC.

This clonotype was picked up a small number of times. The chain's CDR3 is CASSLGTGIPYEQYF. In DNA form, the CDR3 reads TGTGCCAGCAGCTTAGGGACAGGGATCCCCTACGAGCAGTACTTC. This chain links TRBV11-2 with TRBJ2-7; 8 nucleotides align to TRBD1. After removal of 1 base from V and 2 bases from J, the junction contained 4 bases not matched to a gene. The CDR3 is 15 amino acids. The germline V gene encodes CDR1 SGHAT and CDR2 FQNNGV.

Many counts were recorded for this clonotype. V is TRBV7-8 and J is TRBJ2-5, with TRBD2 matching 8 bases. V was clipped by 1 base and J by 3 bases; unmatched bases: 7. CDR3 length equals 16 residues. Germline V gives CDR1 SGHVS, CDR2 FQNEAQ. The CDR3 DNA reads as TGTGCCAGCAGCTTAGGTACCCTTAGCGGGAAAGAGACCCAGTACTTC. It codes for CASSLGTLSGKETQYF.

The table lists this clonotype with a few counts. The J gene is TRBJ2-3, the V gene TRBV12-3 or TRBV12-4; either TRBD1 or TRBD2 may fit D (6 bases each). Trimming stripped 6 bases from V and 4 bases from J, with 14 bases between. This CDR3 region has 14 residues. CDR3 sequence: CASRVWGAPDTQYF. The DNA for the CDR3 is TGTGCCAGCAGGGTTTGGGGGGCCCCAGATACGCAGTATTTT.

The chain carries TRBV28 and TRBJ2-7; 7 positions match TRBD1. Germline V gene lookup returns CDR1 MDHEN and CDR2 SYDVKM. Trimming cost V 4 bases and J 0 bases; bases outside gene matches: 12. This CDR3 has 17 amino acids. CDR3 sequence: CASSSAIRDRASYEQYF. CDR3 coding DNA: TGTGCCAGCAGTTCCGCTATACGGGACAGAGCCTCCTACGAGCAGTACTTC. The full variable domain, rest sourced from reference TRBV28 and TRBJ2-7, is DVKVTQSSRYLVKRTGEKVFLECVQDMDHENMFWYRQDPGLGLRLIYFSYDVKMKEKGDIPEGYSVSREKKERFSLILESASTNQTSMYLCASSSAIRDRASYEQYFGPGTRLTVT.

Here the CDR3 DNA reads TGCAGCGTTCAGAATGGGGGGCGCCGGGATGGCTACACCTTC. Encoded protein: CSVQNGGRRDGYTF. The V and J genes are TRBV29-1 and TRBJ1-2, with a possible D match to TRBD1 (6 bases). This CDR3 contains 14 residues. V shed 5 bases and J shed 6 bases, with 19 bases lying between them. CDR1 SQVTM and CDR2 ANQGSEA come from the germline V gene.

The chain couples TRBV12-3 or TRBV12-4 to TRBJ2-5; 7 nucleotides align to TRBD2. With 8 bases clipped from V and 6 bases from J, the junction kept 18 bases outside the gene matches. This CDR3 has 16 amino acids. The DNA of the CDR3 is TGTGCCAGCTCGTGGATTCTAGCGGAGTCGAGGAAGACCCAGTACTTC. Its translation: CASSWILAESRKTQYF.

The genes are TRBV7-3 and TRBJ1-1; D may be TRBD1 (5 bases). Trimming took 2 bases from V and 3 from J, leaving 10 bases between them. This CDR3 region has 14 residues. CDR1 and CDR2 from the germline V gene are SGHTA and FQGTGA. The CDR3 region has the DNA TGTGCCAGCAGCTTACTGGGGCAGGACACTGAAGCTTTCTTT. As protein: CASSLLGQDTEAFF.

The rearrangement joins TRBV20-1 to TRBJ2-7, with 7 nucleotides matching TRBD1. CDR3 length: 12 amino acids. In germline, CDR1 is DFQATT, CDR2 SNEGSKA (reference sequence). Trimming at V came to 5 bases and at J to 1 base, leaving 2 bases not matched to a gene. The CDR3 reads CSAGQVSYEQYF. The CDR3 DNA sequence: TGCAGTGCTGGACAGGTATCCTACGAGCAGTACTTC.

The chain links TRBV6-5 to TRBJ2-5, with D perhaps TRBD2 (6 bases). From germline, CDR1 is MNHEY and CDR2 SVGAGI. V shed 0 bases and J shed 3 bases, with 11 bases lying between them. This CDR3 spans 15 amino acids. The CDR3 spells CASSYSWRGEETQYF. CDR3 sequence (DNA): TGTGCCAGCAGTTACTCGTGGCGCGGGGAAGAGACCCAGTACTTC.

V is TRBV7-6 and J is TRBJ2-5; possibly TRBD2 for D (5 bases). The V end was cut by 1 base, the J end by 4 bases, with 16 bases between. Germline V gives CDR1 SGHVS, CDR2 FNYEAQ. The CDR3 consists of 16 residues. For the CDR3, the DNA is TGTGCCAGCAGCTTAGGACGCGGCTACCGGGGAGAGACCCAGTACTTC. This codes for CASSLGRGYRGETQYF.

This clonotype was picked up a small number of times. The rearrangement uses TRBV9 and TRBJ2-2, with TRBD2 identical over 12 bases. CDR1 and CDR2 (germline): SGDLS, YYNGEE. After removal of 0 bases from V and 3 bases from J, the junction contained 9 bases not matched to a gene. The CDR3 consists of 19 residues. The chain's CDR3 is CASSVEGLAGYEHTGELFF. The CDR3 nucleotides read TGTGCCAGCAGCGTAGAAGGACTAGCGGGATATGAGCACACCGGGGAGCTGTTTTTT.

This clonotype turned up a few times. The CDR3 DNA is TGCAGCGTCCGCGGGGCCTTCCCTTCCTACGAGCAGTACTTC. Amino acids: CSVRGAFPSYEQYF. The chain joins TRBV29-1 to TRBJ2-7, with D possibly matching TRBD2 (6 bases). The V gene lost 6 bases and the J gene lost 1 base, with 16 bases spanning the gap. CDR1 and CDR2 (germline): SQVTM, ANQGSEA. CDR3 size: 14 residues.

The chain links TRBV11-2 to TRBJ2-1; maybe TRBD2 (5 bases). Trimming cost V 0 bases and J 4 bases, with 19 bases left between them. Germline V gene data show CDR1 as SGHAT and CDR2 as FQNNGV. CDR3 length equals 18 residues. The CDR3 DNA reads as TGTGCCAGCAGCTTAGAGATCGGCGACTACCTACTTTACAATGAGCAGTTCTTC. Amino acids: CASSLEIGDYLLYNEQFF.

The chain links TRBV5-1 to TRBJ2-3; D not certain. V was pared by 5 bases and J by 1 base, with 11 bases between. This CDR3 is 14 amino acids long. In germline, CDR1 is SGHRS, CDR2 YFSETQ. In DNA, the CDR3 is TGCGCCAGCAGGCCTAGTACGGGCACAGATACGCAGTATTTT. Translation: CASRPSTGTDTQYF.

V is TRBV6-1 and J is TRBJ2-7; D gene unclear. This CDR3 has 12 amino acids. CDR1 is MNHNS and CDR2 is SASEGT in the germline V gene. Between the trimmed V and J ends, which lost 7 bases and 2 bases, there was a span of 9 bases. CDR3: CASNRLPYEQYF. Written as DNA, the CDR3 is TGTGCCAGCAACCGGTTGCCCTACGAGCAGTACTTC.

The V call is TRBV5-1, the J call TRBJ2-7; possible D gene TRBD1, 5 bases. Per the germline V gene, CDR1 is SGHRS and CDR2 is YFSETQ. The CDR3 is 10 amino acids. CDR3 residues: CATDSYEQYF. The CDR3 DNA reads as TGCGCGACAGACTCCTACGAGCAGTACTTC. The full variable domain, completed using reference TRBV5-1 and TRBJ2-7, is KAGVTQTPRYLIKTRGQQVTLSCSPISGHRSVSWYQQTPGQGLQFLFEYFSETQRNKGNFPGRFSGRQFSNSRSEMNVSTLELGDSALYLCATDSYEQYFGPGTRLTVT.

There are a few counts of this clonotype. The chain carries TRBV7-9 and TRBJ2-5; the match to TRBD2 covers 10 bases. Trimming took 4 bases from V and 3 from J; bases not matched to a gene: 8. The CDR3 runs 16 residues. Germline values: CDR1 SEHNR, CDR2 FQNEAQ (reference sequence). The CDR3 loop reads CASSSAPAGGEETQYF. The CDR3 DNA reads TGTGCCAGCAGCTCCGCCCCAGCGGGAGGGGAAGAGACCCAGTACTTC.

This sequence joins TRBV7-9 and TRBJ2-3; D unclear. With 4 bases removed from V and 3 bases from J, the gap between germline ends came to 17 bases. The CDR3 loop spans 16 amino acids. Germline V gives CDR1 SEHNR, CDR2 FQNEAQ (reference sequence). This chain's CDR3 is CASSSWHLSSTDTQYF. The CDR3 DNA sequence: TGTGCCAGCAGCTCTTGGCACTTATCCTCGACAGATACGCAGTATTTT.

This chain joins TRBV7-8 and TRBJ2-1, with 11 bases identical to TRBD2. The CDR3 contains 16 residues. The germline gives CDR1 SGHVS, CDR2 FQNEAQ. With V trimmed by 1 base and J by 8 bases, 7 bases remained unmatched. The CDR3 nucleotides read TGTGCCAGCAGCTTAGGTGGGCTAGCGGGAGGTGATGAGCAGTTCTTC. Encoded protein: CASSLGGLAGGDEQFF.